This T cell receptor beta chain was captured in a study of T cell responses to AZD1222 COVID-19 vaccine. Study results and limitations: Variant regions that are unmutated are reportedly the target of nearly half of spike-specific TCRs. White British ancestry dominated among donors, who included more females, and clonal diversity was possibly underestimated. The peak T cell response came first, and repertoires were sampled only after it.

Worth noting for this clone: Antigen: not known.

Only in-frame clones appear in the TCRdb table, and some are missing; sequencing was by immunoSEQ multiplex PCR. Found here are around 140,000 clones, under 90% of them singletons; the top ten hold about 6%. The CDR3 sequence is 15 residues long. The germline V gene encodes CDR1 LNHDA and CDR2 SQIVND (reference sequence). Deletions cut 3 bases from V and 3 bases from J, with 12 bases between. The sample here was peripheral blood, taken on day 0 of AZD1222 vaccination. The chain carries TRBV19 and TRBJ1-5; D might be TRBD1 (6 bases). The receptor was derived from an adult in good health. The CDR3 protein is CASSMAGTINQPQHF. The CDR3 DNA is TGTGCCAGTAGTATGGCGGGGACAATCAATCAGCCCCAGCATTTT.